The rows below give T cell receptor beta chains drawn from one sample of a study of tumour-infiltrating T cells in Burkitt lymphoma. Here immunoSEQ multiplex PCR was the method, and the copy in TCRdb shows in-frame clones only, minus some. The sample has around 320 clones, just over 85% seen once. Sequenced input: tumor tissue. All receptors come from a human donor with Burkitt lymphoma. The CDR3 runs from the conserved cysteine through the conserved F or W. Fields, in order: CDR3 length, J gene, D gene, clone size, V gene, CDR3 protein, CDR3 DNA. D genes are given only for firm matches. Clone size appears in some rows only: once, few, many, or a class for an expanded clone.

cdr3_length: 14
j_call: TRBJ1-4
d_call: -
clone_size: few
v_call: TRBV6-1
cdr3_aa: CASSEDREGEKLFF
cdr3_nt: TGTGCCAGCAGTGAAGACAGGGAAGGGGAAAAACTGTTTTTT

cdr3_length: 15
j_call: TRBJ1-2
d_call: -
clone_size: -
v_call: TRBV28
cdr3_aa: CASSRPPPGVYGYTF
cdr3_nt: TGTGCCAGCAGTAGACCCCCCCCGGGGGTCTATGGCTACACCTTC

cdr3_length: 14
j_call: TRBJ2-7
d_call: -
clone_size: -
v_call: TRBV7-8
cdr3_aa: CASSLAQLLYEQYF
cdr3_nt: TGTGCCAGCAGCTTAGCCCAGCTTCTCTACGAGCAGTACTTC

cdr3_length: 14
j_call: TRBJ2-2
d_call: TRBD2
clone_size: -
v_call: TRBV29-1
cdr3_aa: CSAIPTSFAGELFF
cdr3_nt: TGCAGCGCCATACCGACTAGCTTTGCCGGGGAGCTGTTTTTT

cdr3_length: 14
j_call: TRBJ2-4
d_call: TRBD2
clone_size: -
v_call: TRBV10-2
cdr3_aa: CASMIGTSANIQYF
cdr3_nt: TGCGCCAGCATGATCGGGACTAGCGCGAACATTCAGTACTTC

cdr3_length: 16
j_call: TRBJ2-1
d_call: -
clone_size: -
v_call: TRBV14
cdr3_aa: CASSQVGQGSLNEQFF
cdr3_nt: TGTGCCAGCAGCCAAGTAGGGCAGGGCAGCCTCAATGAGCAGTTCTTC

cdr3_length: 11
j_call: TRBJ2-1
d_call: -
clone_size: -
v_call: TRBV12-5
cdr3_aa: CASAYTIEQFF
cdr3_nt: TGTGCTAGTGCTTATACTATTGAGCAGTTCTTC

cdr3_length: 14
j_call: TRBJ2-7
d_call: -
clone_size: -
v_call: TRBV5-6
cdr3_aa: CASSFGQDPYEQYF
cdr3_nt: TGTGCCAGCAGCTTCGGCCAAGATCCCTACGAGCAGTACTTC

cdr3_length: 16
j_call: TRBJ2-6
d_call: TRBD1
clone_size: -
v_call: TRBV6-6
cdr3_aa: CASSLGQGQGANVLTF
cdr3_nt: TGTGCCAGCAGTTTGGGACAGGGTCAAGGGGCCAACGTCCTGACTTTC

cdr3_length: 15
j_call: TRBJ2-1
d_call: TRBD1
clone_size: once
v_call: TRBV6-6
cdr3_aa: CASCGGTGAYNEQFF
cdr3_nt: TGTGCCAGCTGCGGGGGGACAGGGGCTTACAATGAGCAGTTCTTC

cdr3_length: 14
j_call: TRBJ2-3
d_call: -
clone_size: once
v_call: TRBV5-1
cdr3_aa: CASSFRQVTDTQYF
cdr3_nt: TGCGCCAGCAGCTTTCGACAGGTAACAGATACGCAGTATTTT

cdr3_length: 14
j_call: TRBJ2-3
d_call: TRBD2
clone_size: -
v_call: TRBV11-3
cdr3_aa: CASGRGGRGDTQYF
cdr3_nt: TGTGCCAGCGGCCGGGGCGGGAGAGGAGATACGCAGTATTTT

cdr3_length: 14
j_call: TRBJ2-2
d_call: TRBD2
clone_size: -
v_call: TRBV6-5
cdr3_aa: CASRLAGYTGELFF
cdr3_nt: TGTGCCAGCAGACTAGCGGGGTACACCGGGGAGCTGTTTTTT

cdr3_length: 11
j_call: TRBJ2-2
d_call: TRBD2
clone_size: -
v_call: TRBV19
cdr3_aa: CASQRGGELFF
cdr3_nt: TGTGCCTCACAGCGGGGGGGGGAGCTGTTTTTT

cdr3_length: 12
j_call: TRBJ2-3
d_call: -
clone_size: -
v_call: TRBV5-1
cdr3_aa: CASSFYSDTQYF
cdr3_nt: TGCGCCAGCAGCTTCTACTCAGATACGCAGTATTTT

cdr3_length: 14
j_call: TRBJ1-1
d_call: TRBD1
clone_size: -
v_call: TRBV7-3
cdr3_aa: CASSPQGEDTEAFF
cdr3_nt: TGTGCCAGCAGCCCACAGGGGGAGGACACTGAAGCTTTCTTT

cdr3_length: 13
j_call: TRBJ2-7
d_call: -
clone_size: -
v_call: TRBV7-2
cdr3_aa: CASSLRSGDEQYF
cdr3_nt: TGTGCCAGCAGCTTACGATCAGGGGACGAGCAGTACTTC

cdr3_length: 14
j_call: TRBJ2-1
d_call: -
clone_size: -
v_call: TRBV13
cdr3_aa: CASSPSSSYNEQFF
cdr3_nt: TGTGCCAGCAGCCCCTCGTCCTCCTACAATGAGCAGTTCTTC

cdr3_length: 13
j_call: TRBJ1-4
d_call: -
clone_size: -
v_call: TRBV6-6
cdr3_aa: CASNVYRNEKLFF
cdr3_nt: TGTGCCAGCAATGTCTATCGAAATGAAAAACTGTTTTTT

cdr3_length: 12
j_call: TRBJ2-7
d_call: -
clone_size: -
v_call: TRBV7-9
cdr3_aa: CASQNGSYEQYF
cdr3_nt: TGTGCCAGTCAGAACGGGTCCTACGAGCAGTACTTC

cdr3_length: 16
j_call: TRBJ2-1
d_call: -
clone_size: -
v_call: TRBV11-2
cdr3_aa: CASSLETVGSYNEQFF
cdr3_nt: TGTGCCAGCAGCTTAGAAACGGTCGGCTCCTACAATGAGCAGTTCTTC

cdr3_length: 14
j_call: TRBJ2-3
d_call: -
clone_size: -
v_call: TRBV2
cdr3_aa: CASSELSSTDTQYF
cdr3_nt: TGTGCCAGCAGTGAACTGTCTAGCACAGATACGCAGTATTTT

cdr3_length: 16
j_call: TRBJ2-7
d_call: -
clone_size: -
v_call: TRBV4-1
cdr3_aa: CASSQVPGVLDYEQYF
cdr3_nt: TGCGCCAGCAGCCAAGTCCCGGGAGTACTGGACTACGAGCAGTACTTC

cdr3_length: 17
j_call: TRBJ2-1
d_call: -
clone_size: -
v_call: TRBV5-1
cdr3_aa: CASSLYPIAVTNNEQFF
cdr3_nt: TGCGCCAGCAGCTTGTATCCCATAGCGGTCACCAACAATGAGCAGTTCTTC

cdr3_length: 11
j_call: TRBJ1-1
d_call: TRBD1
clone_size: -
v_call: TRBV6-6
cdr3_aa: CASGTGAEAFF
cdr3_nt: TGTGCCAGCGGGACAGGCGCTGAAGCTTTCTTT

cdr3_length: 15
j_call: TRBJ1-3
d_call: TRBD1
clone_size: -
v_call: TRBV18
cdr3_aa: CASSPRRGPGNTIYF
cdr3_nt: TGTGCCAGCTCACCACGCAGGGGGCCCGGAAACACCATATATTTT

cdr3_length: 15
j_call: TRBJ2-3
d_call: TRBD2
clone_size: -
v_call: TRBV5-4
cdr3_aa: CASSFGLAGADTQYF
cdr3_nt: TGTGCCAGCAGCTTCGGCCTAGCGGGAGCAGATACGCAGTATTTT

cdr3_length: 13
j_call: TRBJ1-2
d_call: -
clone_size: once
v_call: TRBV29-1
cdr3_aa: CSVVGGGVYGYTF
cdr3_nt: TGCAGCGTTGTCGGGGGCGGCGTCTATGGCTACACCTTC

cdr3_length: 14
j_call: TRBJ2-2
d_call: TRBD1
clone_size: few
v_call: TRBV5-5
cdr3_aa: CASSLIQGSGELFF
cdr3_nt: TGTGCCAGCAGCTTGATACAGGGGTCCGGGGAGCTGTTTTTT

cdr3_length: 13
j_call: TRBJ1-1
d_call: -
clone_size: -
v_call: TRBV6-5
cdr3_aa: CASSYSIATEAFF
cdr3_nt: TGTGCCAGCAGTTACTCCATAGCCACGGAAGCTTTCTTT

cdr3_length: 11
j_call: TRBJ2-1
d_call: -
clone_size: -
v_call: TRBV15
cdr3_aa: CATSRATEQFF
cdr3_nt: TGTGCCACCAGCAGAGCGACCGAGCAGTTCTTC

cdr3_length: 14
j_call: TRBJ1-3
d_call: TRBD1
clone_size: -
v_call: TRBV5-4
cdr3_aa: CASFRDRDRNTIYF
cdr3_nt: TGTGCCAGCTTCCGGGACAGGGATAGAAACACCATATATTTT

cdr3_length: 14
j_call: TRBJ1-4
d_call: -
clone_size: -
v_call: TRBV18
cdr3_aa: CASSPQGANEKLFF
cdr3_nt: TGTGCCAGCTCACCACAGGGGGCTAATGAAAAACTGTTTTTT

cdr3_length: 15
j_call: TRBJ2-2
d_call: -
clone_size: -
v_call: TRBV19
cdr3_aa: CASSPVGGLAGELFF
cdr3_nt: TGTGCCAGTAGCCCGGTTGGGGGTCTGGCCGGGGAGCTGTTTTTT

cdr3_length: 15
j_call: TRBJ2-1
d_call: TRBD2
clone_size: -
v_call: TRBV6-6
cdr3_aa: CASSYSTGGAYEQFF
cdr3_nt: TGTGCCAGCAGTTACTCGACCGGGGGGGCCTATGAGCAGTTCTTC

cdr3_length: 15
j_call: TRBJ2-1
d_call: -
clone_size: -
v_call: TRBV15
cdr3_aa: CATSRVAGPQSEQFF
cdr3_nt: TGTGCCACCAGCAGAGTGGCGGGCCCACAGAGTGAGCAGTTCTTC

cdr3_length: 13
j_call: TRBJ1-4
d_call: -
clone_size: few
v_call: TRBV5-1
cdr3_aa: CASSLRQNEKLFF
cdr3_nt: TGCGCCAGCAGCTTGAGACAGAATGAAAAACTGTTTTTT

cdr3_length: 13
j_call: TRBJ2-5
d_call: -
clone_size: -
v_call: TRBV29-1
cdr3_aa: CSTQPGHKETQYF
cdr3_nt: TGCAGCACGCAACCGGGACATAAAGAGACCCAGTACTTC

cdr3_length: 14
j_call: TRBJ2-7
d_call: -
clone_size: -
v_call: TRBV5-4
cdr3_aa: CASSLGPAGYEQYF
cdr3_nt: TGTGCCAGCAGCTTAGGCCCCGCGGGATACGAGCAGTACTTC